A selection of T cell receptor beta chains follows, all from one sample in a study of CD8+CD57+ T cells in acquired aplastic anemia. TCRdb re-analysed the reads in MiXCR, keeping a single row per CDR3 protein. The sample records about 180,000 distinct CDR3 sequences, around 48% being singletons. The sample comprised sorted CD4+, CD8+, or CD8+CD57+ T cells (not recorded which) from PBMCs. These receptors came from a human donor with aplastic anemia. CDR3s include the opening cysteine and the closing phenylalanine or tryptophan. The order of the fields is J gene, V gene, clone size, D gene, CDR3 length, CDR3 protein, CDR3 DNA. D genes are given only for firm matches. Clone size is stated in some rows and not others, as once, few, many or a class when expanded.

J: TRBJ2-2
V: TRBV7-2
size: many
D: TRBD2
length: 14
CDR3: CASSPRGGTGELFF
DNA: TGTGCCAGCAGCCCCCGGGGGGGGACCGGGGAGCTGTTTTTT

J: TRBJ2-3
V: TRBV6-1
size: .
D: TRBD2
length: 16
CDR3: CASSPTSGGYTDTQYF
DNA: TGTGCCAGCAGTCCCACTAGCGGGGGGTACACAGATACGCAGTATTTT

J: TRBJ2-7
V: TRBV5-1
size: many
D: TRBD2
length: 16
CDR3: CASSLDTSGRFYEQYF
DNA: TGCGCCAGCAGCCTGGATACTAGCGGGAGATTTTACGAGCAGTACTTC

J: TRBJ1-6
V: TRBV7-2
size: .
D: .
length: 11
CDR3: CASSYNSLLHF
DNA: TGTGCCAGCAGCTATAATTCACTCCTCCACTTT

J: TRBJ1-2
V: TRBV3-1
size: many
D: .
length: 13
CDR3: CASSENKNYGYTF
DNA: TGTGCCAGCAGCGAAAACAAGAACTATGGCTACACCTTC

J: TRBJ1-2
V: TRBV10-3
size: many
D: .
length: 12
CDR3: CAISDRDGGYTF
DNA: TGTGCCATCAGTGACCGGGACGGTGGCTACACCTTC

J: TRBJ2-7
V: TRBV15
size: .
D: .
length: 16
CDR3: CATSGAPHPPHYEQYF
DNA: TGTGCCACCAGCGGAGCCCCCCACCCTCCACACTACGAGCAGTACTTC

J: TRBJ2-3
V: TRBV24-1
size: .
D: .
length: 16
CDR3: CATSDPLAPTTDTQYF
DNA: TGTGCCACCAGTGATCCTCTAGCCCCCACCACAGATACGCAGTATTTT

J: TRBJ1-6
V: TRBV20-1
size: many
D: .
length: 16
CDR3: CSARDSPGLYNSPLHF
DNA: TGCAGTGCTAGAGATTCCCCGGGGCTCTATAATTCACCCCTCCACTTT

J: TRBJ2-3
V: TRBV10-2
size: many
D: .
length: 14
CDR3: CASNTRDSLDTQYF
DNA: TGCGCCAGCAATACCAGGGATTCTTTAGATACGCAGTATTTT

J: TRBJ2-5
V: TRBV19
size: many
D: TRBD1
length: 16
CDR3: CASTPTGTGDQETQYF
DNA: TGTGCCAGTACCCCTACCGGGACAGGGGACCAAGAGACCCAGTACTTC

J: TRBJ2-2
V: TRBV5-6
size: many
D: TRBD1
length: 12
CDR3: CASSLTGWELFF
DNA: TGTGCCAGCAGCCTGACAGGGTGGGAGCTGTTTTTT

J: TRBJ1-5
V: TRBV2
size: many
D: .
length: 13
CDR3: CASIGGLNQPQHF
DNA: TGTGCCAGCATCGGAGGGTTAAATCAGCCCCAGCATTTT

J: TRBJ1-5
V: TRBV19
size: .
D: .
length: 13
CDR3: CASTRTGNQPQHF
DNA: TGTGCCAGTACCAGGACAGGCAATCAGCCCCAGCATTTT

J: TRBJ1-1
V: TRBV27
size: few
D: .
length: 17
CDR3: CASSSPSGGNMNTEAFF
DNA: TGTGCCAGCAGTTCTCCGTCCGGGGGGAACATGAACACTGAAGCTTTCTTT

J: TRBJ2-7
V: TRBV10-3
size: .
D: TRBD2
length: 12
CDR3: CATGGDGYEQYF
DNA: TGTGCCACCGGGGGGGACGGTTACGAGCAGTACTTC